Below are 10 T cell receptor beta chains sequenced from a single sample in a study of control samples from healthy donors and cancer patients. The method was immunoSEQ multiplex PCR; TCRdb's version includes in-frame clones alone and lacks a portion of them. The profile shows 55,000 to 85,000 clones, more than 70% of them singletons. The sample was PBMCs. The receptors come from a woman aged 45-60 years with head and neck cancer.

V is TRBV7-9 and J is TRBJ2-3; TRBD2 agrees at 13 bases. The V gene's germline CDR1 is SEHNR and CDR2 FQNEAQ (reference sequence). The CDR3 consists of 17 residues. J lost 5 bases, V lost 6 bases, and 11 bases had no gene match. DNA for the CDR3: TGTGCCAGCAGGCCGATCACTAGCGGGGGGGCCAAAGATACGCAGTATTTT. Protein product: CASRPITSGGAKDTQYF.

V gene TRBV5-6 combines with J gene TRBJ2-6; 11 nucleotides agree with TRBD2. The germline V gene encodes CDR1 SGHDT and CDR2 YYEEEE. J lost 0 bases, V lost 8 bases, and 4 bases had no gene match. The length of the CDR3 is 16 residues. CDR3 in amino acids: CASRLAGFSGANVLTF. Written as DNA, the CDR3 is TGTGCCAGTCGACTAGCGGGGTTCTCTGGGGCCAACGTCCTGACTTTC.

This chain links TRBV6-2 or TRBV6-3 with TRBJ1-5, with 7 bases identical to TRBD1. V lost 6 bases and J lost 0; bases outside the gene matches: 17. Per germline, CDR1 MNHEY and CDR2 SVGEGT. CDR3 size: 19 residues. This CDR3 is CASSPGSGTAFYSNQPQHF. Here the CDR3 DNA reads TGTGCCAGCAGCCCAGGCTCCGGGACAGCCTTCTATAGCAATCAGCCCCAGCATTTT.

The chain couples TRBV14 to TRBJ2-7, with 7 nucleotides matching TRBD1. Looked up from germline, CDR1 is SGHDN and CDR2 is FVKESK. V shed 4 bases and J 6 bases; nucleotides not matched to a gene: 9. This CDR3 is built from 14 residues. This chain's CDR3 is CASSPRQGRREQYF. As DNA, the CDR3 is TGTGCCAGCAGCCCCCGACAGGGAAGGCGCGAGCAGTACTTC.

The chain is built from TRBV7-9 and TRBJ1-4, with 9 bases aligning to TRBD1. The V and J ends lost 2 bases and 4 bases, in that order; junction bases with no gene match: 14. The V gene's germline CDR1 is SEHNR and CDR2 FQNEAQ (reference sequence). The CDR3 loop spans 19 amino acids. CDR3 DNA: TGTGCCAGCAGCTTATCCCCCTGGGGACAGGGCTCAGATAATGAAAAACTGTTTTTT. Its translation: CASSLSPWGQGSDNEKLFF.

This chain connects TRBV28 to TRBJ1-6; D uncertain. Germline CDR1 reads MDHEN; CDR2 reads SYDVKM. The length of the CDR3 is 13 residues. V was cut by 6 bases and J by 6 bases, with 9 bases left in between. The CDR3 nucleotides are TGTGCCAGCAGGGCCCAAGTTAATTCACCCCTCCACTTT. It encodes CASRAQVNSPLHF. The full variable domain, rest sourced from reference TRBV28 and TRBJ1-6, is DVKVTQSSRYLVKRTGEKVFLECVQDMDHENMFWYRQDPGLGLRLIYFSYDVKMKEKGDIPEGYSVSREKKERFSLILESASTNQTSMYLCASRAQVNSPLHFGNGTRLTVT.

The rearrangement links TRBV6-6 to TRBJ1-4; 7 bases match TRBD1. Trimming cost V 1 base and J 3 bases; bases outside gene matches: 5. The V gene's germline CDR1 is MNHNY and CDR2 SVGAGI (reference sequence). The CDR3 sequence is 16 residues long. The CDR3 sequence: CASSYLATGANEKLFF. The CDR3 DNA reads TGTGCCAGCAGTTACTTGGCAACAGGGGCTAATGAAAAACTGTTTTTT.

This clone has only one observation. The chain is built from TRBV30 and TRBJ1-1, with 10 bases that match TRBD1. This CDR3 is built from 16 residues. Per germline, CDR1 GTSNPN and CDR2 SVGIG (reference sequence). J was trimmed by 3 bases and V by 2 bases; bases with no gene match: 9. CDR3 nucleotide sequence: TGTGCCTGGAGTAGTCCGGGACAGGGGCGTTACACTGAAGCTTTCTTT. Its protein product is CAWSSPGQGRYTEAFF.

V is TRBV20-1 and J is TRBJ2-1, with a tentative D call TRBD1 (6 bases). Trimming left V 6 bases short and J 4 bases short, with 7 bases between. The CDR3 totals 11 residues. Germline-derived CDR1 and CDR2 are DFQATT and SNEGSKA (reference sequence). CDR3 bases: TGCAGTGCCACAGGGTACAATGAGCAGTTCTTC. Amino acid sequence: CSATGYNEQFF.

This chain links TRBV5-1 with TRBJ1-1, with D possibly matching TRBD1 (6 bases). Germline V gene data show CDR1 as SGHRS and CDR2 as YFSETQ. Trimming cost V 0 bases and J 4 bases, with 7 bases left between them. The length of the CDR3 is 13 residues. CDR3 amino acids: CASSLVRGTEAFF. In DNA, the CDR3 is TGCGCCAGCAGCTTGGTCAGGGGCACTGAAGCTTTCTTT.